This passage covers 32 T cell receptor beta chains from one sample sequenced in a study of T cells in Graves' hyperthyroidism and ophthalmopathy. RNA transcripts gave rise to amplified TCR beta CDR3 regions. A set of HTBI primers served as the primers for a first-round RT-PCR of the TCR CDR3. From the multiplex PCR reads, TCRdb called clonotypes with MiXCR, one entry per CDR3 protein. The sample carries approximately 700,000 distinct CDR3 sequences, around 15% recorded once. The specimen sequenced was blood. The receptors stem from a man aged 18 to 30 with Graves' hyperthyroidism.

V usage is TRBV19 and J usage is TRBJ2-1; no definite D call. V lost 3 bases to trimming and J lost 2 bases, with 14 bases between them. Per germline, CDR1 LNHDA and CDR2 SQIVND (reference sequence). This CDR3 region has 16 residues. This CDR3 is CASSITPQSPYNEQFF. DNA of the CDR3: TGTGCCAGTAGTATTACACCCCAATCTCCCTACAATGAGCAGTTCTTC.

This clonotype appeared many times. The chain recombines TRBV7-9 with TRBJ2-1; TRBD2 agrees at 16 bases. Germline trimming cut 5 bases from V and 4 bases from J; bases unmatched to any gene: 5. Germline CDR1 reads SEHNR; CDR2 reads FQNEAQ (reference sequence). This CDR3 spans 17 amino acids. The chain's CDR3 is CASSPGLAGGVYNEQFF. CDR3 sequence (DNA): TGTGCCAGCAGCCCGGGACTAGCGGGAGGGGTATACAATGAGCAGTTCTTC.

The CDR3 here is CASSSYGTLVNEQFF. The CDR3 bases are TGCGCCAGCAGCTCCTACGGGACTCTTGTCAATGAGCAGTTCTTC. This rearrangement joins TRBV5-1 to TRBJ2-1, with D perhaps matching TRBD2 (6 bases). V was shortened by 3 bases and J by 6 bases, with 16 bases between the two germline ends. Germline CDR1 reads SGHRS; CDR2 reads YFSETQ. CDR3 length: 15 residues.

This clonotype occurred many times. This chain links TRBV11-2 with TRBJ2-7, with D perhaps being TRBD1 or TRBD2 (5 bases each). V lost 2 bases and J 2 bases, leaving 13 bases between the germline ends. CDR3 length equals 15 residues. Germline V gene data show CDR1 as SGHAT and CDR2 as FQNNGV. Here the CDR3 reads CASSLIRGRPYEQYF. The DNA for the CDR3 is TGTGCCAGCAGCTTAATTCGGGGCCGTCCCTACGAGCAGTACTTC.

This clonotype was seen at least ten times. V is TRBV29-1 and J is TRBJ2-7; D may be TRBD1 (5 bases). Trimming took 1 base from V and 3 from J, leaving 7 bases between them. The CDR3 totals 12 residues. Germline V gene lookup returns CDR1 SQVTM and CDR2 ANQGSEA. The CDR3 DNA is TGCAGCGTTGAAGCCAGGGACTACGAGCAGTACTTC. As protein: CSVEARDYEQYF.

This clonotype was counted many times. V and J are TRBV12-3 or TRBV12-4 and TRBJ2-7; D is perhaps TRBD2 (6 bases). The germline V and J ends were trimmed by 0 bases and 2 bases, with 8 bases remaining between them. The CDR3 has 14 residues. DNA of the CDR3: TGTGCCAGCAGTTTAGCTAGCGGACCCTACGAGCAGTACTTC. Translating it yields CASSLASGPYEQYF.

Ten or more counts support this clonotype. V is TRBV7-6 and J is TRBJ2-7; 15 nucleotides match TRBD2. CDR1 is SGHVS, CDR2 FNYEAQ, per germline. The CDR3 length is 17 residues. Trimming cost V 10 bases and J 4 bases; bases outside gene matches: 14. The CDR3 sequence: CAIITGTSGRPSYEQYF. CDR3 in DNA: TGTGCCATCATAACCGGGACTAGCGGGAGGCCTTCTTACGAGCAGTACTTC.

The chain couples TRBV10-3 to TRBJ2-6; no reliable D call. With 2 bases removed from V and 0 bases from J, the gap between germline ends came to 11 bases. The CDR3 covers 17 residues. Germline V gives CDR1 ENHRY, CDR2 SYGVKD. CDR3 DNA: TGTGCCATCAGTGAGCGGCTCCACAACTCTGGGGCCAACGTCCTGACTTTC. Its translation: CAISERLHNSGANVLTF.

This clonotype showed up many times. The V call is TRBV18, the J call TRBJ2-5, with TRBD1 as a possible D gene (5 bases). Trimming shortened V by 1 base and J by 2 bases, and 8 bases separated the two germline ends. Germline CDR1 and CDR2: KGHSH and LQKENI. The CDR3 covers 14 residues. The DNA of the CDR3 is TGTGCCAGCTCACCACGCAGGGCTCAAGAGACCCAGTACTTC. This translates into CASSPRRAQETQYF.

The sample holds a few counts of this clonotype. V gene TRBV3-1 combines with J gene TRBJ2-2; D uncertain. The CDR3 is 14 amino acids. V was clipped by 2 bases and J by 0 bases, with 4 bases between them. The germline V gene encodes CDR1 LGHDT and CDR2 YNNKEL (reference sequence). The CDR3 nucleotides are TGTGCCAGCAGCCAATTTCCGAACACCGGGGAGCTGTTTTTT. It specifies CASSQFPNTGELFF.

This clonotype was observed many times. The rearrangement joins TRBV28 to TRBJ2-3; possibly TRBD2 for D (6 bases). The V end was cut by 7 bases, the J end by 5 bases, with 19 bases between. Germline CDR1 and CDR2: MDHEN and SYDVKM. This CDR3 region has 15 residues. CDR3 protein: CASTPGESSGDTQYF. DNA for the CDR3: TGTGCCAGCACCCCGGGGGAGAGCAGCGGAGATACGCAGTATTTT.

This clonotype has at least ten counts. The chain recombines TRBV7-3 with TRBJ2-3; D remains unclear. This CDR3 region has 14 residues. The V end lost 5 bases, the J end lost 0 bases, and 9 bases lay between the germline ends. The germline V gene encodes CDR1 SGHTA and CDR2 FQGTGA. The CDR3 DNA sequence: TGTGCCAGCAGCACCTCCGACAGCACAGATACGCAGTATTTT. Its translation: CASSTSDSTDTQYF. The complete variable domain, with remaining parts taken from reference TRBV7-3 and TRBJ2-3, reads GAGVSQTPSNKVTEKGKYVELRCDPISGHTALYWYRQSLGQGPEFLIYFQGTGAADDSGLPNDRFFAVRPEGSVSTLKIQRTERGDSAVYLCASSTSDSTDTQYFGPGTRLTVL.

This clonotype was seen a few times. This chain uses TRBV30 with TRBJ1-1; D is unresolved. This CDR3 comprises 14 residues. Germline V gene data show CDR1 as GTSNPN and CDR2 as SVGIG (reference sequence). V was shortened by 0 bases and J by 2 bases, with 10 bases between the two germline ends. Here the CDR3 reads CAWSVLGLNTEAFF. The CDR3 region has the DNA TGTGCCTGGAGTGTACTAGGCCTCAACACTGAAGCTTTCTTT.

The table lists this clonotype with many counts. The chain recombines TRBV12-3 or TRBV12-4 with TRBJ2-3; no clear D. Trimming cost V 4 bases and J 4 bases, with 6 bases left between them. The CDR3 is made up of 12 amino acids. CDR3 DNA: TGTGCCAGCAGTTATACGGCAGATACGCAGTATTTT. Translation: CASSYTADTQYF.

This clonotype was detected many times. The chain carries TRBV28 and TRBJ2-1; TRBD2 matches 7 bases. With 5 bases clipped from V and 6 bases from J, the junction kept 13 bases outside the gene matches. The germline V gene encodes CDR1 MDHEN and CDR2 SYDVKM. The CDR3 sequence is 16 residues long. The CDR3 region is CASSPTPREVGNEQFF. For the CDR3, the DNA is TGTGCCAGCAGTCCAACCCCACGGGAGGTGGGCAATGAGCAGTTCTTC.

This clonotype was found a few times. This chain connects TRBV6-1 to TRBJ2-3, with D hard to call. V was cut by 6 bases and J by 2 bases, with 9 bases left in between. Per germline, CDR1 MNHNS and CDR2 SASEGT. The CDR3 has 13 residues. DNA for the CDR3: TGTGCCAGCAGGGACGGAGCCACAGATACGCAGTATTTT. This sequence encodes CASRDGATDTQYF.

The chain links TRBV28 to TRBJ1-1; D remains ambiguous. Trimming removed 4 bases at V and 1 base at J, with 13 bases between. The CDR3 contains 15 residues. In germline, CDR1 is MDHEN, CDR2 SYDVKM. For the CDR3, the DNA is TGTGCCAGCAGTTACAGTTCGGCAGGGAACACTGAAGCTTTCTTT. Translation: CASSYSSAGNTEAFF.

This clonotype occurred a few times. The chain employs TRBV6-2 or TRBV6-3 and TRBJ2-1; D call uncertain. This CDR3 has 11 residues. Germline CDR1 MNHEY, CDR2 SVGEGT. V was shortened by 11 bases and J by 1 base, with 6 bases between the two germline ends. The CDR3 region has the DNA TGTGCCGGTGGGTCCTACAATGAGCAGTTCTTC. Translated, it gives CAGGSYNEQFF.

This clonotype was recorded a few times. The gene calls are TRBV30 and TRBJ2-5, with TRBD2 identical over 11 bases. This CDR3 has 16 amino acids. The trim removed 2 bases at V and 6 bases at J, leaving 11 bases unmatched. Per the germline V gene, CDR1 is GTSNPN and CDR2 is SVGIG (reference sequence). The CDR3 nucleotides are TGTGCCTGGAGTTCGTTGACTAGCGGGAAGGTAAAGACCCAGTACTTC. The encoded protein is CAWSSLTSGKVKTQYF.

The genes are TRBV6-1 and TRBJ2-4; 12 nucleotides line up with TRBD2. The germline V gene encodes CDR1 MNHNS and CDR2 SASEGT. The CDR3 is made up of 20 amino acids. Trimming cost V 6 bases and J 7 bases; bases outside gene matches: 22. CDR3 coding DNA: TGTGCCAGCAGCTCCGCCCCGGGACTAGCGGGCCTCGCCTTGCGGAACATTCAGTACTTC. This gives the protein CASSSAPGLAGLALRNIQYF.

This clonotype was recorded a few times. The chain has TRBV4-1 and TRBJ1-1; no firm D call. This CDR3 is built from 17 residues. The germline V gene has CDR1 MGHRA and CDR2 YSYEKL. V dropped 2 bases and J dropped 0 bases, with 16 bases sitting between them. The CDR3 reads CASSQWVPAAMNTEAFF. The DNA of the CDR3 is TGCGCCAGCAGCCAATGGGTGCCCGCGGCTATGAACACTGAAGCTTTCTTT.

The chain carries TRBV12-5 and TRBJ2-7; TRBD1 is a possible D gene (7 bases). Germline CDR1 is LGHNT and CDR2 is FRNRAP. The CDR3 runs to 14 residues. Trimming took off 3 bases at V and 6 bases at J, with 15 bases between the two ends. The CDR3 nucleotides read TGTGCTAGTGGTTTATTTCGCGGGACAGCCGAGCAGTACTTC. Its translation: CASGLFRGTAEQYF.

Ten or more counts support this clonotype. CDR3 sequence: CASSLSGGSSGANVLTF. In DNA, the CDR3 is TGTGCCAGCAGTTTATCTGGCGGGTCCTCTGGGGCCAACGTCCTGACTTTC. The genes are TRBV27 and TRBJ2-6; a possible D gene is TRBD2 (5 bases). V was shortened by 0 bases and J by 0 bases, with 9 bases between the two germline ends. The germline CDR1 and CDR2 sequences are MNHEY and SMNVEV (reference sequence). This CDR3 comprises 17 residues.

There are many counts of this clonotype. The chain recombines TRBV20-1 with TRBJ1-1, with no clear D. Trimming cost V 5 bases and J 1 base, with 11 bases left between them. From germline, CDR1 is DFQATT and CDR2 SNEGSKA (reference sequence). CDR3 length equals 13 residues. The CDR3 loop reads CSAARTANTEAFF. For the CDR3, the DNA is TGCAGTGCTGCCCGGACGGCGAACACTGAAGCTTTCTTT.

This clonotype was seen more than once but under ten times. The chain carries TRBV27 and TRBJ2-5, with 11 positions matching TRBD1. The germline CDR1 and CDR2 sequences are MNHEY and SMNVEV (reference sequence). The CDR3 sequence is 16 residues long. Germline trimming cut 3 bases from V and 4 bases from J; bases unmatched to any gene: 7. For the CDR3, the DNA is TGTGCCAGCAGTTTTCCCCGGGACAGGGGGGGAGAGACCCAGTACTTC. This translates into CASSFPRDRGGETQYF.

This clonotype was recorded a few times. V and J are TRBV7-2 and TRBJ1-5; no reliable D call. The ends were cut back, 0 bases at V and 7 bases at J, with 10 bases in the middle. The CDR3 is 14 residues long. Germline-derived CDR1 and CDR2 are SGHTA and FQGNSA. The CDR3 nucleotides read TGTGCCAGCAGCTTAGCCTTGGGAGGGCAGCCCCAGCATTTT. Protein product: CASSLALGGQPQHF. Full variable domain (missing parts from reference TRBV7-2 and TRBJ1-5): GAGVSQSPSNKVTEKGKDVELRCDPISGHTALYWYRQSLGQGLEFLIYFQGNSAPDKSGLPSDRFSAERTGGSVSTLTIQRTQQEDSAVYLCASSLALGGQPQHFGDGTRLSIL.

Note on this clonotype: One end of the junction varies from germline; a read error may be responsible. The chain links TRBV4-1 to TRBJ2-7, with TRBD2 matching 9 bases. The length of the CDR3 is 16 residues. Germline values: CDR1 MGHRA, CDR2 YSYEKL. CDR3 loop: CANSQDPSGVTYEQYF. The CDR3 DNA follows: TGCGCCAACAGCCAAGATCCTAGCGGGGTCACCTACGAGCAGTACTTC.

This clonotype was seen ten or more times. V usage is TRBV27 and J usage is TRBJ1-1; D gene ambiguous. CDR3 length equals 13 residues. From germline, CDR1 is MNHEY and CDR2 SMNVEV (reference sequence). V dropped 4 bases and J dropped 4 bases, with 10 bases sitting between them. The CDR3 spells CASSWGGSTEAFF. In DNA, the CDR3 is TGTGCCAGCAGTTGGGGAGGTAGCACTGAAGCTTTCTTT.

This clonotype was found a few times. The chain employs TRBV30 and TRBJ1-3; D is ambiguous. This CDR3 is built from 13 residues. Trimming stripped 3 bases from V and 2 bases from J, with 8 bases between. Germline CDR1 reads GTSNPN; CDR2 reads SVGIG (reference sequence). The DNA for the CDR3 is TGTGCCTGGAGGCTCCCCCCTGGAAACACCATATATTTT. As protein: CAWRLPPGNTIYF.

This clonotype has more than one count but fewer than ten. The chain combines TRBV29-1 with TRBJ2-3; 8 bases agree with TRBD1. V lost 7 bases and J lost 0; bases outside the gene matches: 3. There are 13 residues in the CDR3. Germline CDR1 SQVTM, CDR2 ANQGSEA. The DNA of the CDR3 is TGCAGCGGACAGGGGTATAGCACAGATACGCAGTATTTT. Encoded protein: CSGQGYSTDTQYF.

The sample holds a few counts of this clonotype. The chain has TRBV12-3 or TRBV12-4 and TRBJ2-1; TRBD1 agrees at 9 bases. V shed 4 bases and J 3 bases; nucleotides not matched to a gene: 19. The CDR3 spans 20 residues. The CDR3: CASSSPRTGEPLEDYNEQFF. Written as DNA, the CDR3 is TGTGCCAGCAGTTCCCCTCGGACAGGGGAACCCCTAGAAGACTACAATGAGCAGTTCTTC.

CDR3 DNA: TGCGCCAGCAGCCATGAGGGGAGTAATTCACCCCTCCACTTT. Its protein is CASSHEGSNSPLHF. This chain uses TRBV4-3 with TRBJ1-6, with D possibly matching TRBD1 (5 bases). The CDR3 is 14 residues long. Per germline, CDR1 LGHNA and CDR2 YSLEER. Deletions cut 3 bases from V and 6 bases from J, with 9 bases between.